This TCR beta chain was documented in a study of radiation and T cells in renal cell carcinoma. Study-wide background: Nephrectomy followed 15 Gy stereotactic body radiation by 4 weeks.

Profiling relied on immunoSEQ multiplex PCR, and the TCRdb table lists in-frame clones only, not all of them. This sample has just over 150,000 clones, with 87% found just once. The CDR3 runs 15 residues. CDR1 and CDR2 from the germline V gene are SGDLS and YYNGEE. Trimming took 3 bases from V and 6 from J, leaving 18 bases between them. As for time point: blood 2 weeks post-SBRT. Treatment: 15 Gy SBRT to primary tumor, nephrectomy 4 weeks later. Radiation-treated patients gave blood at baseline, week 2 and week 4. This renal cell carcinoma was of the clear cell type. General observations from the study: From baseline, blood top tumor clonotypes peaked at 2 weeks post-radiation.

Regarding this clone: The antigen remains undetermined.

The J gene is TRBJ2-5, the V gene TRBV9; D is possibly TRBD2 (5 bases). The material was blood, obtained from a patient whose treatment included radiotherapy and nephrectomy. This sequence originates from a woman in her forties or fifties with renal cell carcinoma. The CDR3, as DNA: TGTGCCAGCAGCGCCGGACTCAGCTTGATGAAGACCCAGTACTTC. It encodes CASSAGLSLMKTQYF.